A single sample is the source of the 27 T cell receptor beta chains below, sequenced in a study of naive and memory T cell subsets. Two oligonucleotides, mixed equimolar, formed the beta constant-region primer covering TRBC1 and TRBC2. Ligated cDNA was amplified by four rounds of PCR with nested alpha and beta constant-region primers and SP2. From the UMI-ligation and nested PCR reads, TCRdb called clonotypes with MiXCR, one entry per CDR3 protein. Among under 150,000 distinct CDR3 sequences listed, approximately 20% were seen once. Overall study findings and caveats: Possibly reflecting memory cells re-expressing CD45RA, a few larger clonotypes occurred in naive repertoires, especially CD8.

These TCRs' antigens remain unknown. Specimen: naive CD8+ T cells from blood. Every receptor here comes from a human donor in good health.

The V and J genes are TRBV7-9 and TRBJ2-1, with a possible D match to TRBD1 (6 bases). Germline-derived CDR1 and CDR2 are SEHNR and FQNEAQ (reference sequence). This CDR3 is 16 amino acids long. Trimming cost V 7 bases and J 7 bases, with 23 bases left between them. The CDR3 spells CASNHRERVESNEQFF. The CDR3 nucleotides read TGTGCCAGCAACCACAGGGAACGGGTGGAAAGTAATGAGCAGTTCTTC.

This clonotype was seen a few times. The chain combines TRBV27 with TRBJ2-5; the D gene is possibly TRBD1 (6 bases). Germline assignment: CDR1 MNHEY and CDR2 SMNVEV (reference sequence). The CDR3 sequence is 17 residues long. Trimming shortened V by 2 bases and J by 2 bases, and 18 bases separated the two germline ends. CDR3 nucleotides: TGTGCCAGCAGTTTAATCGGCCAGGGGATTTTTCAAGAGACCCAGTACTTC. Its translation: CASSLIGQGIFQETQYF.

The CDR3 reads CASSFLGLSYEQYF. The CDR3, as DNA: TGTGCCAGCAGTTTTCTGGGACTTTCCTACGAGCAGTACTTC. The gene calls are TRBV28 and TRBJ2-7; tentatively, D is TRBD2 (6 bases). Between the trimmed V and J ends, which lost 3 bases and 1 base, there was a span of 10 bases. CDR3 length equals 14 residues. CDR1 MDHEN and CDR2 SYDVKM come from the germline V gene. Filled out from reference TRBV28 and TRBJ2-7, the complete variable domain reads DVKVTQSSRYLVKRTGEKVFLECVQDMDHENMFWYRQDPGLGLRLIYFSYDVKMKEKGDIPEGYSVSREKKERFSLILESASTNQTSMYLCASSFLGLSYEQYFGPGTRLTVT.

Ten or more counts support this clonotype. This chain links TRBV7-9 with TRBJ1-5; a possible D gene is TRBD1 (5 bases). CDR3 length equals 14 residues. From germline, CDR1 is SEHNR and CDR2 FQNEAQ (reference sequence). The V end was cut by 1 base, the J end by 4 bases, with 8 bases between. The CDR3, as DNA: TGTGCCAGCAGCTTAGGGGAGGGGAATCAGCCCCAGCATTTT. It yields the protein CASSLGEGNQPQHF.

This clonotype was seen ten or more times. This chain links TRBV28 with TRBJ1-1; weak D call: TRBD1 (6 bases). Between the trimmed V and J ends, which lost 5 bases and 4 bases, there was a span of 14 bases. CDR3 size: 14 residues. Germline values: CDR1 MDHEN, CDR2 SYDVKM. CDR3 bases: TGTGCCAGCAGTACCCAGGGGTTACTCACTGAAGCTTTCTTT. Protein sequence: CASSTQGLLTEAFF.

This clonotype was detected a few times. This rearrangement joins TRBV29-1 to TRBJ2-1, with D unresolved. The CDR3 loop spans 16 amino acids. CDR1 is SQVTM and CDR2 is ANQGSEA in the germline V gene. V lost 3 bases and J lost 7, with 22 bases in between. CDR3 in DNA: TGCAGCGTTGAGCTCCAAACGGCTCTGACCATGAATGAGCAGTTCTTC. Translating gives CSVELQTALTMNEQFF.

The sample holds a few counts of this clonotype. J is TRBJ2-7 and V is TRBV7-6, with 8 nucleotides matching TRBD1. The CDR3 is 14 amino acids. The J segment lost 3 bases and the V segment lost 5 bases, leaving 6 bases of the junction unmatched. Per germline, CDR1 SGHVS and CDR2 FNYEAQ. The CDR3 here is CASSRSGQDYEQYF. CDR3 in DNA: TGTGCCAGCAGCCGATCGGGACAGGACTACGAGCAGTACTTC.

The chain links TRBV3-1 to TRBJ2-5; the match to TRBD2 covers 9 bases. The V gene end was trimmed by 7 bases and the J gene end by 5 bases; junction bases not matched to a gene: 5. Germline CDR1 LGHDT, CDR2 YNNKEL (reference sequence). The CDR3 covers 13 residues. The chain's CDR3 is CASTGLAFETQYF. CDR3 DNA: TGTGCCAGCACCGGACTAGCGTTTGAGACCCAGTACTTC.

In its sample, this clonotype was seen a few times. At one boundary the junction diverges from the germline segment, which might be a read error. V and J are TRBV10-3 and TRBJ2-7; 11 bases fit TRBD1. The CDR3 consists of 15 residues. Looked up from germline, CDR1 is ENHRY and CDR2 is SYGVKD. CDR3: CAIKSGTGGLYEQHF. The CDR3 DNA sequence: TGTGCCATCAAGAGTGGGACAGGGGGTCTCTATGAGCAGCACTTC.

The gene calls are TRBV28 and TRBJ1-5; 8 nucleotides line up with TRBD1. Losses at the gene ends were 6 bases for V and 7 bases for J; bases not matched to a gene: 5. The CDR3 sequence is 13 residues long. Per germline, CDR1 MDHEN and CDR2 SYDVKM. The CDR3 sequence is CASSVGQAQPQHF. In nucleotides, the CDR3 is TGTGCCAGCAGCGTGGGACAGGCACAGCCCCAGCATTTT.

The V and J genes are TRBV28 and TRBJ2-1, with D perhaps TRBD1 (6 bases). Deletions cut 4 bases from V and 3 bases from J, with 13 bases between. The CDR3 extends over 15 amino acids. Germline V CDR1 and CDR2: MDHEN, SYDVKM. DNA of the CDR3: TGTGCCAGCAGTTCCTACAGGGACCTCTACAATGAGCAGTTCTTC. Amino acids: CASSSYRDLYNEQFF. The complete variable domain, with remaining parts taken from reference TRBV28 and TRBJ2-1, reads DVKVTQSSRYLVKRTGEKVFLECVQDMDHENMFWYRQDPGLGLRLIYFSYDVKMKEKGDIPEGYSVSREKKERFSLILESASTNQTSMYLCASSSYRDLYNEQFFGPGTRLTVL.

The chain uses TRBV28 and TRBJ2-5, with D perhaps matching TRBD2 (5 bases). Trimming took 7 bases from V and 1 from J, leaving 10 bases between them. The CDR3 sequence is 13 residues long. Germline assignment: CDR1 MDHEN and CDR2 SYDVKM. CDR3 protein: CASKEAGQETQYF. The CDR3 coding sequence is TGTGCCAGCAAAGAGGCGGGCCAAGAGACCCAGTACTTC.

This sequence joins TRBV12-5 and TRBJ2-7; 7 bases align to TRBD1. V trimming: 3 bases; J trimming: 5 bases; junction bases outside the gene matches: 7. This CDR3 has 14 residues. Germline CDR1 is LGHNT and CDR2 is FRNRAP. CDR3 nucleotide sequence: TGTGCTAGTGGTTTCCTGGACAGGCCCCACGAGCAGTACTTC. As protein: CASGFLDRPHEQYF.

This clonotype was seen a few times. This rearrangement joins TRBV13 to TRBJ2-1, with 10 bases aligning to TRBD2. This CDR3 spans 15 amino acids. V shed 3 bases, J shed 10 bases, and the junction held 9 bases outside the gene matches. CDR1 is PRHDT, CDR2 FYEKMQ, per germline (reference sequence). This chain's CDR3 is CASSFLASGSYEQFF. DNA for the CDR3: TGTGCCAGCAGCTTTTTGGCTAGCGGGAGCTACGAGCAGTTCTTC.

CDR3 nucleotide sequence: TGTGCCAGCAGCACTGACTCCGAGAGCTCCTACAATGAGCAGTTCTTC. It yields the protein CASSTDSESSYNEQFF. The chain employs TRBV5-4 and TRBJ2-1; D is ambiguous. The germline CDR1 and CDR2 sequences are SGHNT and YYREEE (reference sequence). The CDR3 has 16 amino acids. Trimming cost V 4 bases and J 0 bases, with 14 bases left between them. The whole variable domain, filled in from reference TRBV5-4 and TRBJ2-1, reads ETGVTQSPTHLIKTRGQQVTLRCSSQSGHNTVSWYQQALGQGPQFIFQYYREEENGRGNFPPRFSGLQFPNYSSELNVNALELDDSALYLCASSTDSESSYNEQFFGPGTRLTVL.

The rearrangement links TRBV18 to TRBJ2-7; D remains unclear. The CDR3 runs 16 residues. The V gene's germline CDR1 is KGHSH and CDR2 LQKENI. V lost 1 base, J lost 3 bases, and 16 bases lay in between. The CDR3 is CASSPRQVTEVYEQYF. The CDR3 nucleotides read TGTGCCAGCTCACCACGTCAGGTGACCGAAGTCTACGAGCAGTACTTC.

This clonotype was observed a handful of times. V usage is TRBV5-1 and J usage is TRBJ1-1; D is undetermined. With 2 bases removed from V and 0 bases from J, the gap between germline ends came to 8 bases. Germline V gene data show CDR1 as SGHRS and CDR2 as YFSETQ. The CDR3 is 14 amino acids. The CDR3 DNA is TGCGCCAGCAGCTTAGACACCATGAACACTGAAGCTTTCTTT. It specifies CASSLDTMNTEAFF.

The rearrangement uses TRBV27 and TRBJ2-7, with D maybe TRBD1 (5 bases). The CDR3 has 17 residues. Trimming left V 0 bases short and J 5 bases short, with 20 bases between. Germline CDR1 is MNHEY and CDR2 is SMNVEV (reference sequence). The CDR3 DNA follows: TGTGCCAGCAGTTTATCGGCGACAGTGCTGGAGAGAGACGAGCAGTACTTC. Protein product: CASSLSATVLERDEQYF.

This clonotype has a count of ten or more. The CDR3 is CASSFGTHTEAFF. The CDR3 DNA is TGTGCCAGCAGTTTTGGGACACACACTGAAGCTTTCTTT. The genes are TRBV12-3 or TRBV12-4 and TRBJ1-1; maybe TRBD1 (6 bases). There are 13 residues in the CDR3. V dropped 3 bases and J dropped 3 bases, with 8 bases sitting between them.

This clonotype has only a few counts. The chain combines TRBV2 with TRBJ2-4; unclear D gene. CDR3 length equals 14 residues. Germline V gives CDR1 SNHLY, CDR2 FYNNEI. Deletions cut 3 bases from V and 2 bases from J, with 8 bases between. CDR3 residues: CASSEGYSKNIQYF. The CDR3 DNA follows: TGTGCCAGCAGTGAGGGGTATTCCAAAAACATTCAGTACTTC.

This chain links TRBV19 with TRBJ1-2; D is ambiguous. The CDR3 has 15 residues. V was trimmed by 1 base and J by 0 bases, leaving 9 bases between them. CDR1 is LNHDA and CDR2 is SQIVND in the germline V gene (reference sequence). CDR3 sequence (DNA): TGTGCCAGTAGTATAGCGGCCCGATCTAACTATGGCTACACCTTC. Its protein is CASSIAARSNYGYTF.

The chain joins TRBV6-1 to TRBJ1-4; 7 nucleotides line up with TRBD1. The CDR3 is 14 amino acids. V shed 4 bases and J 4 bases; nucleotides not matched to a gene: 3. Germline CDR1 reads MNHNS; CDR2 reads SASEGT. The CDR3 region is CASSVGDSNEKLFF. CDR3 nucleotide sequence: TGTGCCAGCAGTGTGGGGGACAGTAATGAAAAACTGTTTTTT.

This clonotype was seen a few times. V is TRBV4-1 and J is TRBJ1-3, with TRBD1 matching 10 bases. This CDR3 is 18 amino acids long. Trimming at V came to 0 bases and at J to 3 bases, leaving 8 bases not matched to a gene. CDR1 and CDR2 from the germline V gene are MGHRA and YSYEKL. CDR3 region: CASSQETIGTGVGNTIYF. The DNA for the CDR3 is TGCGCCAGCAGCCAAGAGACTATCGGGACAGGGGTTGGAAACACCATATATTTT.

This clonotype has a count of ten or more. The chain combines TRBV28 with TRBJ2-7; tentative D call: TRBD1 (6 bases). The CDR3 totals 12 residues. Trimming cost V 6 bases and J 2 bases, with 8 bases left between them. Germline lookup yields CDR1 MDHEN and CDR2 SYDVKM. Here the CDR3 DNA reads TGTGCCAGCAGGGACAGCGCCTACGAGCAGTACTTC. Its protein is CASRDSAYEQYF. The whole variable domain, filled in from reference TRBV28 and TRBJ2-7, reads DVKVTQSSRYLVKRTGEKVFLECVQDMDHENMFWYRQDPGLGLRLIYFSYDVKMKEKGDIPEGYSVSREKKERFSLILESASTNQTSMYLCASRDSAYEQYFGPGTRLTVT.

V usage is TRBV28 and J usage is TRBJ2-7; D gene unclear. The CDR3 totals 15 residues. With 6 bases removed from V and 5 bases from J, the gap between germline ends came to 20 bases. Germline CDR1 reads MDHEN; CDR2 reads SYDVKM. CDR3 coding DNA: TGTGCCAGCAGGTCCCACGGCACCCTGTGGAACGAGCAGTACTTC. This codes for CASRSHGTLWNEQYF.

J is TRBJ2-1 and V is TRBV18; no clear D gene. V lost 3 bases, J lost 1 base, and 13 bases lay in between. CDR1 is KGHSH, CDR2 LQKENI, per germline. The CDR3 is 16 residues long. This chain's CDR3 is CASSPVGDRSYNEQFF. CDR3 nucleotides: TGTGCCAGCTCACCTGTTGGGGATCGGTCCTACAATGAGCAGTTCTTC.

The DNA for the CDR3 is TGTGCCAGCAGTTCGAGACGACAGGGCGGCCAATACGAGCAGTACTTC. As protein: CASSSRRQGGQYEQYF. The chain uses TRBV28 and TRBJ2-7; 7 positions agree with TRBD1. This CDR3 is 16 amino acids long. Per the germline V gene, CDR1 is MDHEN and CDR2 is SYDVKM. The V gene end was trimmed by 4 bases and the J gene end by 4 bases; junction bases not matched to a gene: 13.